A selection of T cell receptor beta chains follows, all from one sample in a study of response to subunit inactivated influenza vaccine. TCRdb fed the RT-PCR reads into MiXCR, producing one record per CDR3 protein. The sample includes more than 450,000 distinct CDR3 sequences, 7.6% seen only once; the top ten take roughly 13%. Sequenced material: PBMCs from blood, taken less than 30 months after vaccination. The receptors come from a man aged 50-75 years who received an inactivated influenza vaccine. Each CDR3 is given with its conserved first and last residue. D genes are given only for firm matches. Clone size is given for some rows only: seen once, a few or many times, or a class if the clone is expanded.

- | TRBJ2-5 | TRBD1 | TRBV27 | CASSPSGQASQETQYF | TGTGCCAGCAGTCCCTCGGGACAGGCCTCCCAAGAGACCCAGTACTTC
- | TRBJ1-6 | - | TRBV5-5 | CASNKEGNDNSPLHF | TGTGCCAGCAATAAAGAGGGGAATGATAATTCACCCCTCCACTTT
many | TRBJ2-1 | - | TRBV6-2/TRBV6-3 | CASSYSPLGGLYNEQFF | TGTGCCAGCAGTTATTCGCCTTTGGGCGGCCTTTACAATGAGCAGTTCTTC
many | TRBJ2-2 | TRBD1 | TRBV7-7 | CASSLSVTGTNTGELFF | TGTGCTAGCAGCTTATCTGTGACAGGGACGAACACCGGGGAGCTGTTTTTT
few | TRBJ2-1 | - | TRBV11-2 | CASSANANNEQFF | TGTGCCAGCAGCGCGAACGCTAACAATGAGCAGTTCTTC
- | TRBJ2-7 | TRBD1 | TRBV4-3 | CASSQERDRVPYEQYF | TGCGCCAGCAGCCAAGAAAGGGACAGGGTACCCTACGAGCAGTACTTC
- | TRBJ1-4 | - | TRBV7-9 | CASSPIANEKLFF | TGTGCCAGCAGCCCTATCGCTAATGAAAAACTGTTTTTT
many | TRBJ2-3 | TRBD1 | TRBV7-2 | CASSSPPGTGRTDTQYF | TGTGCCAGCAGCTCACCACCCGGGACAGGTCGTACAGATACGCAGTATTTT
many | TRBJ2-5 | - | TRBV28 | CASRPETDQETQYF | TGTGCCAGCAGACCTGAGACAGACCAAGAGACCCAGTACTTC
many | TRBJ2-1 | - | TRBV5-1 | CASSLQTAYNEQFF | TGCGCCAGCAGCCTACAGACAGCCTACAATGAGCAGTTCTTC
few | TRBJ2-2 | TRBD2 | TRBV4-1 | CASSQSAGGPRAGELFF | TGCGCCAGCAGCCAATCAGCGGGGGGGCCCCGTGCGGGGGAGCTGTTTTTT
few | TRBJ2-5 | - | TRBV20-1 | CSAQGNRDQETQYF | TGCAGTGCCCAGGGAAACAGGGACCAAGAGACCCAGTACTTC
- | TRBJ1-5 | TRBD1 | TRBV6-2/TRBV6-3 | CASSFGTAQPQHF | TGTGCCAGCAGTTTTGGGACAGCTCAGCCCCAGCATTTT
few | TRBJ2-7 | - | TRBV27 | CASSPRTFTGPSYEQYF | TGTGCCAGCAGTCCTAGAACATTTACAGGCCCGAGCTACGAGCAGTACTTC
- | TRBJ2-5 | - | TRBV7-2 | CASSQPPGSGETQYF | TGTGCCAGCAGCCAGCCTCCGGGGTCGGGAGAGACCCAGTACTTC
- | TRBJ2-7 | - | TRBV29-1 | CSVEVGTPREQYF | TGCAGCGTTGAAGTTGGGACACCCCGGGAGCAGTACTTC
few | TRBJ2-5 | - | TRBV5-6 | CASSYGLQGNQETQYF | TGTGCCAGCAGCTACGGACTCCAGGGAAATCAAGAGACCCAGTACTTC
few | TRBJ1-1 | - | TRBV28 | CASRLRGRLEAFF | TGTGCCAGCAGGTTGAGGGGGAGACTTGAAGCTTTCTTT
few | TRBJ2-7 | - | TRBV29-1 | CSVDRDGQAYEQYF | TGCAGCGTTGACAGGGACGGTCAAGCCTACGAGCAGTACTTC
few | TRBJ2-1 | TRBD1 | TRBV20-1 | CSAPGTGGSYNEQFF | TGCAGTGCTCCCGGGACAGGGGGCTCCTACAATGAGCAGTTCTTC
many | TRBJ2-3 | TRBD2 | TRBV20-1 | CSATSGRDTQYF | TGCAGTGCTACTAGCGGGAGAGATACGCAGTATTTT
- | TRBJ2-3 | TRBD2 | TRBV7-2 | CASSLDSGSYSNTQYF | TGTGCCAGCAGCTTAGACAGCGGGAGTTACTCGAATACGCAGTATTTT
few | TRBJ2-2 | TRBD1 | TRBV28 | CASRRQGAAGELFF | TGTGCCAGCAGAAGACAGGGGGCTGCCGGGGAGCTGTTTTTT
many | TRBJ2-1 | - | TRBV29-1 | CSVGGRSYNEQFF | TGCAGCGTTGGGGGGCGCTCCTACAATGAGCAGTTCTTC
- | TRBJ2-3 | - | TRBV18 | CASSNGALTDTQCF | TGTGCCAGCTCAAACGGGGCCCTCACAGATACGCAGTGTTTT
few | TRBJ2-7 | - | TRBV18 | CASSPAGNEQYF | TGTGCCAGCTCACCTGCAGGGAACGAGCAGTACTTC
few | TRBJ2-3 | - | TRBV9 | CASSPGEQRYTDTQYF | TGTGCCAGCAGCCCCGGGGAGCAGAGATACACAGATACGCAGTATTTT
many | TRBJ2-1 | TRBD2 | TRBV5-6 | CASSLGGTREQFF | TGTGCCAGCAGCTTGGGCGGGACTAGGGAGCAGTTCTTC
many | TRBJ1-1 | - | TRBV20-1 | CSARDSKGLGTEAFF | TGCAGTGCTAGAGATAGTAAAGGTCTTGGGACTGAAGCTTTCTTT
- | TRBJ2-1 | - | TRBV10-3 | CAISDPLRGDNYNEQFF | TGTGCCATCAGTGACCCCCTTAGAGGGGATAACTACAATGAGCAGTTCTTC
many | TRBJ2-3 | TRBD2 | TRBV4-1 | CASSQAGGTDTQYF | TGTGCCAGCAGCCAAGCGGGGGGTACAGATACGCAGTATTTT
many | TRBJ2-7 | TRBD1 | TRBV10-3 | CAIRPGTGPFGNEQYF | TGTGCCATCAGACCCGGGACAGGGCCATTCGGGAACGAGCAGTACTTC
- | TRBJ1-2 | - | TRBV10-3 | CAISEYSGPNYGYTF | TGTGCCATCAGTGAGTACTCCGGGCCTAACTATGGCTACACCTTC
many | TRBJ1-5 | - | TRBV3-1 | CASSQDPGGHQPQHF | TGTGCCAGCAGCCAAGATCCCGGGGGGCATCAGCCCCAGCATTTT
few | TRBJ1-1 | TRBD1 | TRBV10-3 | CASAGQPNTEAFF | TGTGCCAGTGCGGGACAGCCCAACACTGAAGCTTTCTTT
few | TRBJ1-1 | - | TRBV24-1 | CATRGTSWETEAFF | TGTGCCACCCGAGGGACCAGCTGGGAGACTGAAGCTTTCTTT
few | TRBJ1-3 | - | TRBV7-6 | CASSLAPQRTGNTIYF | TGTGCCAGCAGCTTGGCCCCGCAACGGACGGGAAACACCATATATTTT
- | TRBJ1-1 | - | TRBV6-5 | CASSYSGGRGFGPEAFF | TGTGCCAGCAGTTACTCTGGGGGGCGCGGGTTTGGACCTGAAGCTTTCTTT
many | TRBJ1-1 | - | TRBV12-3/TRBV12-4 | CASGSTANTEAFF | TGTGCCAGCGGATCTACAGCGAACACTGAAGCTTTCTTT
few | TRBJ1-1 | - | TRBV7-2 | CASSLDSGSRTEAFF | TGTGCCAGCAGCTTAGATAGCGGCAGTCGGACTGAAGCTTTCTTT
few | TRBJ1-1 | - | TRBV10-3 | CAIRVDSMNTEAFF | TGTGCCATCAGGGTGGACAGTATGAACACTGAAGCTTTCTTT
few | TRBJ2-5 | - | TRBV6-2/TRBV6-3 | CASRLPGAETQYF | TGTGCCAGCAGACTACCGGGGGCAGAGACCCAGTACTTC
few | TRBJ2-7 | - | TRBV5-5 | CASSLIGPGEQYF | TGTGCCAGCAGCTTGATCGGCCCCGGCGAGCAGTACTTC
many | TRBJ1-2 | - | TRBV6-1 | CASSPSAGLGYTF | TGTGCCAGCAGTCCGTCGGCAGGGTTGGGCTACACCTTC
- | TRBJ1-4 | TRBD1 | TRBV28 | CASSLSGRGREKLFF | TGTGCCAGCAGTTTATCGGGCAGGGGGAGGGAAAAACTGTTTTTT
few | TRBJ2-7 | - | TRBV3-1 | CASSQKQRSSYEQYF | TGTGCCAGCAGCCAAAAACAGCGGAGCTCCTACGAGCAGTACTTC
many | TRBJ1-6 | TRBD1 | TRBV28 | CASSSIQGYSPLHF | TGTGCCAGCAGTTCGATACAGGGGTATTCACCCCTCCACTTT
few | TRBJ2-3 | TRBD2 | TRBV10-3 | CAINAGGSTDTQYF | TGTGCCATCAATGCGGGGGGGAGCACAGATACGCAGTATTTT
many | TRBJ2-3 | TRBD1 | TRBV5-6 | CASSPWTGGTDTQYF | TGTGCCAGCAGCCCCTGGACAGGGGGCACAGATACGCAGTATTTT
many | TRBJ2-1 | - | TRBV14 | CASSQREQGEQFF | TGTGCCAGCAGCCAACGGGAGCAGGGTGAGCAGTTCTTC
few | TRBJ2-3 | - | TRBV6-5 | CASSYFLGADTQYF | TGTGCCAGCAGTTACTTTCTAGGGGCAGATACGCAGTATTTT
- | TRBJ2-1 | - | TRBV5-4 | CASSLLQSSSYNEQFF | TGTGCCAGCAGCTTGCTTCAGAGCAGCTCCTACAATGAGCAGTTCTTC
few | TRBJ2-3 | TRBD2 | TRBV5-5 | CASSYSGRAVADTQYF | TGTGCCAGCAGCTATAGCGGGAGGGCCGTCGCAGATACGCAGTATTTT
many | TRBJ2-3 | - | TRBV6-4 | CASSDSARGSTDTQYF | TGTGCCAGCAGTGACTCGGCCAGGGGAAGCACAGATACGCAGTATTTT
many | TRBJ2-6 | - | TRBV28 | CASRVGGANVLTF | TGTGCCAGCAGGGTGGGTGGGGCCAACGTCCTGACTTTC
many | TRBJ1-2 | TRBD1 | TRBV7-2 | CASSRGAGGVGSYGYTF | TGTGCCAGCAGTCGCGGGGCAGGGGGCGTGGGGAGCTATGGCTACACCTTC
- | TRBJ2-7 | - | TRBV4-2 | CASSQETEFEQYF | TGTGCCAGCAGCCAAGAAACAGAATTCGAGCAGTACTTC
few | TRBJ1-6 | TRBD1 | TRBV3-1 | CASSHRDSYNSPLHF | TGTGCCAGCAGCCATCGGGACAGCTATAATTCACCCCTCCACTTT
few | TRBJ2-3 | - | TRBV12-3/TRBV12-4 | CASSPGSFSSGSTDTQYF | TGTGCCAGCAGTCCAGGTAGTTTTTCGAGCGGTAGCACAGATACGCAGTATTTT